Below are 26 T cell receptor beta chains sequenced from a single sample in a study of shared clonotypes between healthy human individuals. Clones were read by immunoSEQ multiplex PCR, and TCRdb kept only the in-frame ones, dropping some. The sample has roughly 2.2 million clones; about 90% are singletons. Source material: naive CD4+ T cells from PBMCs. The subset is: CD45RA+ positively selected. Receptors were obtained from a man between 18 and 35 years old in good health. Some clones in this sample may be carry-over from other donors' samples.

The chain joins TRBV6-1 to TRBJ1-5; D unresolved. Per the germline V gene, CDR1 is MNHNS and CDR2 is SASEGT. The CDR3 length is 14 residues. V lost 6 bases to trimming and J lost 4 bases, with 13 bases between them. The CDR3 here is CASRSGIVNQPQHF. CDR3 sequence (DNA): TGTGCCAGCAGATCCGGGATTGTGAATCAGCCCCAGCATTTT.

The CDR3 here is CAISGDRFGYEQYF. DNA of the CDR3: TGTGCCATCAGTGGGGACAGGTTTGGGTACGAGCAGTACTTC. The chain joins TRBV10-3 to TRBJ2-7; 8 bases are a match to TRBD1. This CDR3 is 14 amino acids long. V gave up 4 bases and J gave up 4 bases; unmatched junction bases: 6. The V gene's germline CDR1 is ENHRY and CDR2 SYGVKD.

V gene TRBV5-5 combines with J gene TRBJ2-1; 11 bases map to TRBD2. V shed 4 bases, J shed 7 bases, and the junction held 7 bases outside the gene matches. CDR1 is SGHKS, CDR2 YYEKEE, per germline (reference sequence). The CDR3 is 15 residues long. This chain's CDR3 is CASSPGLAGWNEQFF. The CDR3 DNA reads TGTGCCAGCAGCCCCGGACTAGCGGGCTGGAATGAGCAGTTCTTC.

The gene calls are TRBV7-8 and TRBJ2-2; D not resolved. The CDR3 has 15 amino acids. Per germline, CDR1 SGHVS and CDR2 FQNEAQ. Between the trimmed V and J ends, which lost 8 bases and 0 bases, there was a span of 13 bases. CDR3 region: CASRLRLSNTGELFF. Written as DNA, the CDR3 is TGTGCCAGCCGGCTGCGCCTCTCGAACACCGGGGAGCTGTTTTTT.

Here the CDR3 reads CASSPPTVGNNYGYTF. The CDR3 bases are TGTGCCAGCAGCCCCCCAACAGTAGGAAATAACTATGGCTACACCTTC. V usage is TRBV5-6 and J usage is TRBJ1-2; D unresolved. Per the germline V gene, CDR1 is SGHDT and CDR2 is YYEEEE. The CDR3 is made up of 16 amino acids. Deletions cut 4 bases from V and 1 base from J, with 17 bases between.

With respect to this clone: This sample also contains other DNA sequences that code for the same CDR3. J is TRBJ1-2 and V is TRBV28, with 7 positions matching TRBD1. Germline lookup yields CDR1 MDHEN and CDR2 SYDVKM. J gave up 3 bases and V 6 bases, and 4 bases lay outside the gene matches. The CDR3 runs 13 residues. DNA for the CDR3: TGTGCCAGCAGCCAAACAGGGGACTATGGCTACACCTTC. Its protein is CASSQTGDYGYTF.

The chain has TRBV5-4 and TRBJ1-1, with D uncertain. Trimming removed 2 bases from V and 3 bases from J, with 14 bases in between. The CDR3 runs 15 residues. The germline V gene encodes CDR1 SGHNT and CDR2 YYREEE (reference sequence). The CDR3 loop reads CASSFYPGMDTEAFF. The CDR3 coding sequence is TGTGCCAGCAGCTTTTATCCGGGGATGGACACTGAAGCTTTCTTT.

The CDR3 bases are TGTGCCAGTACCCAACAGGGGTCTAGCAATCAGCCCCAGCATTTT. It codes for CASTQQGSSNQPQHF. The chain has TRBV19 and TRBJ1-5; 7 bases fit TRBD1. V was clipped by 7 bases and J by 0 bases; unmatched bases: 6. The CDR3 covers 15 residues. Per the germline V gene, CDR1 is LNHDA and CDR2 is SQIVND (reference sequence). The variable domain in full, completed from reference TRBV19 and TRBJ1-5, reads DGGITQSPKYLFRKEGQNVTLSCEQNLNHDAMYWYRQDPGQGLRLIYYSQIVNDFQKGDIAEGYSVSREKKESFPLTVTSAQKNPTAFYLCASTQQGSSNQPQHFGDGTRLSIL.

The CDR3 protein is CASSLEPAGDTQYF. The CDR3 DNA follows: TGCGCCAGCAGCTTGGAACCAGCGGGAGATACGCAGTATTTT. The chain has TRBV5-1 and TRBJ2-3; TRBD2 is a possible D gene (6 bases). Germline V CDR1 and CDR2: SGHRS, YFSETQ. The CDR3 has 14 residues. V gave up 0 bases and J gave up 5 bases, with 10 bases separating them. Using reference TRBV5-1 and TRBJ2-3 for the parts outside the CDR3, the full variable domain is KAGVTQTPRYLIKTRGQQVTLSCSPISGHRSVSWYQQTPGQGLQFLFEYFSETQRNKGNFPGRFSGRQFSNSRSEMNVSTLELGDSALYLCASSLEPAGDTQYFGPGTRLTVL.

The V gene is TRBV9, the J gene TRBJ1-1; D gene uncertain. The V gene lost 3 bases and the J gene lost 3 bases, with 9 bases spanning the gap. Germline CDR1 is SGDLS and CDR2 is YYNGEE. The CDR3 loop spans 13 amino acids. The CDR3: CASSGNLYTEAFF. In DNA form, the CDR3 reads TGTGCCAGCAGCGGGAACTTATACACTGAAGCTTTCTTT.

The chain couples TRBV9 to TRBJ1-1; 9 bases align to TRBD1. The CDR3 covers 14 residues. The junction had 5 bases not matched to a gene; V was cut back by 4 bases and J by 4 bases. Germline-derived CDR1 and CDR2 are SGDLS and YYNGEE. CDR3 nucleotide sequence: TGTGCCAGCAGCAAACAGGGGGCAGCCACTGAAGCTTTCTTT. Encoded protein: CASSKQGAATEAFF.

The rearrangement joins TRBV7-2 to TRBJ1-2, with D maybe TRBD1 (6 bases). Germline lookup yields CDR1 SGHTA and CDR2 FQGNSA. The length of the CDR3 is 15 residues. Trimming removed 1 base from V and 0 bases from J, with 9 bases in between. CDR3: CASSLDRTANYGYTF. In DNA, the CDR3 is TGTGCCAGCAGCTTAGACCGGACAGCTAACTATGGCTACACCTTC.

The genes are TRBV29-1 and TRBJ2-5; D is possibly TRBD1 or TRBD2 (5 bases each). The germline gives CDR1 SQVTM, CDR2 ANQGSEA. Trimming removed 0 bases from V and 1 base from J, with 12 bases in between. This CDR3 has 15 amino acids. In DNA, the CDR3 is TGCAGCGTTGAAGAAATTTCGGGGACCCAAGAGACCCAGTACTTC. The encoded protein is CSVEEISGTQETQYF. Full variable domain (missing parts from reference TRBV29-1 and TRBJ2-5): SAVISQKPSRDICQRGTSLTIQCQVDSQVTMMFWYRQQPGQSLTLIATANQGSEATYESGFVIDKFPISRPNLTFSTLTVSNMSPEDSSIYLCSVEEISGTQETQYFGPGTRLLVL.

The V call is TRBV18, the J call TRBJ1-5; unclear D gene. This CDR3 has 17 residues. CDR1 KGHSH and CDR2 LQKENI come from the germline V gene. V lost 2 bases to trimming and J lost 1 base, with 15 bases between them. CDR3 sequence reads: CASSPGIASSSNQPQHF. The CDR3 region has the DNA TGTGCCAGCTCACCAGGGATTGCCAGTTCAAGCAATCAGCCCCAGCATTTT.

The V gene is TRBV7-9, the J gene TRBJ2-2, with unresolved D. This CDR3 region has 11 residues. Germline V gives CDR1 SEHNR, CDR2 FQNEAQ (reference sequence). V lost 5 bases, J lost 6 bases, and 4 bases lay in between. CDR3 in amino acids: CASSTSGELFF. The CDR3 DNA follows: TGTGCCAGCAGCACGTCCGGGGAGCTGTTTTTT.

The V call is TRBV27, the J call TRBJ1-6; possibly TRBD1 for D (6 bases). V was cut by 0 bases and J by 6 bases, with 9 bases left in between. Germline assignment: CDR1 MNHEY and CDR2 SMNVEV (reference sequence). The CDR3 is 15 residues long. Written as DNA, the CDR3 is TGTGCCAGCAGTTTATCGGGACAACGTAATTCACCCCTCCACTTT. This codes for CASSLSGQRNSPLHF.

This clone is a singleton in its sample. V is TRBV2 and J is TRBJ1-3; D unresolved. The CDR3 covers 13 residues. Germline values: CDR1 SNHLY, CDR2 FYNNEI. With 6 bases removed from V and 9 bases from J, the gap between germline ends came to 15 bases. The CDR3 loop reads CASRDGNVGTIYF. The CDR3, as DNA: TGTGCCAGCAGGGACGGAAACGTGGGCACCATATATTTT.

The chain combines TRBV2 with TRBJ2-3, with 14 bases identical to TRBD2. The V gene's germline CDR1 is SNHLY and CDR2 FYNNEI. The CDR3 totals 15 residues. J gave up 3 bases and V 6 bases, and 2 bases lay outside the gene matches. CDR3 region: CASRGTSGGTDTQYF. CDR3 bases: TGTGCCAGCAGGGGGACTAGCGGGGGAACAGATACGCAGTATTTT.

The chain recombines TRBV5-4 with TRBJ2-7; 13 bases align to TRBD2. This CDR3 is 15 amino acids long. The germline gives CDR1 SGHNT, CDR2 YYREEE (reference sequence). V lost 4 bases to trimming and J lost 3 bases; unmatched junction nucleotides: 4. The CDR3 here is CASSKGLAGDYEQYF. The CDR3 bases are TGTGCCAGCAGCAAAGGACTAGCGGGAGACTACGAGCAGTACTTC.

The chain employs TRBV18 and TRBJ2-7; 8 bases fit TRBD2. This CDR3 has 16 residues. Per the germline V gene, CDR1 is KGHSH and CDR2 is LQKENI. Unmatched junction bases numbered 11, after V lost 6 bases and J lost 1 base. The CDR3 protein is CASSPSQVAGSYEQYF. The CDR3, as DNA: TGTGCCAGCTCCCCTTCCCAGGTAGCGGGGTCCTACGAGCAGTACTTC.

In its sample, this clone was seen once. The chain uses TRBV4-1 and TRBJ2-3; tentatively, D is TRBD1 (5 bases). Germline assignment: CDR1 MGHRA and CDR2 YSYEKL. CDR3 length: 14 amino acids. Trimming removed 4 bases from V and 2 bases from J, with 10 bases in between. The CDR3 sequence: CASSRTTLTDTQYF. The CDR3 DNA sequence: TGCGCCAGCAGCCGGACAACTCTCACAGATACGCAGTATTTT.

The genes are TRBV19 and TRBJ1-2; possibly TRBD1 for D (6 bases). The V end lost 7 bases, the J end lost 9 bases, and 21 bases lay between the germline ends. The CDR3 consists of 14 residues. Germline CDR1 is LNHDA and CDR2 is SQIVND (reference sequence). CDR3 nucleotide sequence: TGTGCCAGTACCCCTACCGCGGGGGCGCAGCGCTACACCTTC. It encodes CASTPTAGAQRYTF.

V is TRBV28 and J is TRBJ2-4; either TRBD1 or TRBD2 may fit D (5 bases each). The length of the CDR3 is 16 residues. Deletions cut 4 bases from V and 4 bases from J, with 17 bases between. Germline CDR1 and CDR2: MDHEN and SYDVKM. The CDR3 region is CASSSLAGALKNIQYF. The CDR3 nucleotides are TGTGCCAGCAGTTCTCTGGCCGGGGCGTTAAAAAACATTCAGTACTTC.

The rearrangement uses TRBV30 and TRBJ2-1; possible D gene TRBD2, 6 bases. This CDR3 spans 17 amino acids. The germline V gene encodes CDR1 GTSNPN and CDR2 SVGIG (reference sequence). V shed 7 bases and J shed 2 bases, with 24 bases lying between them. CDR3 sequence (DNA): TGTGCCTCACACCTAGGGCGGGGAGTCTGGGCCTACAATGAGCAGTTCTTC. This gives the protein CASHLGRGVWAYNEQFF.

The V call is TRBV28, the J call TRBJ2-7; D is unresolved. The V gene's germline CDR1 is MDHEN and CDR2 SYDVKM. The CDR3 is 10 amino acids. Between the trimmed V and J ends, which lost 8 bases and 5 bases, there was a span of 7 bases. CDR3 sequence: CASGSHEQYF. In DNA, the CDR3 is TGTGCCAGCGGTTCCCACGAGCAGTACTTC.

This clone was recorded once. The V call is TRBV10-1, the J call TRBJ2-3; D may be TRBD2 (6 bases). Trimming took 0 bases from V and 4 from J, leaving 20 bases between them. Germline lookup yields CDR1 WNHNN and CDR2 SYGVQD (reference sequence). The CDR3 spans 18 residues. CDR3 bases: TGCGCCAGCAGTGAGTCTCCGGGAATAGCGGAACGCCCAGATACGCAGTATTTT. It translates to CASSESPGIAERPDTQYF.